The 22 T cell receptor beta chains below all came from one sample that was sequenced in a study of regulatory T cells in long-lasting Graves disease. Stated time point: newly diagnosed GD, antithyroid drugs for less than 3 months. PBMC-extracted RNA yielded the TCR library. Library construction for TCR beta used iRepertoire HTBI primers and Arm-PCR of CDR3 regions. TCRdb re-analysed the multiplex PCR reads in MiXCR, keeping a single row per CDR3 protein. The sample holds approximately 490,000 distinct CDR3 sequences, about a sixth seen once. These same data were also listed under a study on T cells in Graves' hyperthyroidism and ophthalmopathy.

This specimen consisted of peripheral blood mononuclear cells (PBMCs), obtained at new diagnosis, from a patient treated with antithyroid drugs. These receptors all stem from a man between 40 and 49 years old with Graves disease.

This clonotype was picked up a small number of times. The chain is built from TRBV3-1 and TRBJ2-7; no definite D call. The length of the CDR3 is 13 residues. Germline V gives CDR1 LGHDT, CDR2 YNNKEL (reference sequence). V was clipped by 4 bases and J by 5 bases, with 12 bases between them. The CDR3 protein is CASSPPHKNEQYF. As DNA, the CDR3 is TGTGCCAGCAGCCCGCCTCACAAGAACGAGCAGTACTTC.

This clonotype was detected only a few times. V is TRBV19 and J is TRBJ2-1; D is ambiguous. The germline CDR1 and CDR2 sequences are LNHDA and SQIVND (reference sequence). Trimming removed 4 bases at V and 5 bases at J, with 6 bases between. CDR3 length: 12 amino acids. In DNA, the CDR3 is TGTGCCAGTAGTAACCGAGACAATGAGCAGTTCTTC. This gives the protein CASSNRDNEQFF.

This clonotype has a handful of counts. The CDR3 does not end in the conserved phenylalanine or tryptophan, so this is likely a read error. The CDR3 region has the DNA TGCGCCAGCAGCTTGGCCGTGAACACTGAAGCTTTCCTT. Translated, it gives CASSLAVNTEAFL. V and J are TRBV5-1 and TRBJ1-1; D ambiguous. The CDR3 extends over 13 amino acids. Trimming removed 0 bases at V and 0 bases at J, with 3 bases between. Germline lookup yields CDR1 SGHRS and CDR2 YFSETQ.

This clonotype was seen many times. As DNA, the CDR3 is TGTGCCAGCAGTTTTGAGACACTAATGAACACTGAAGCTTTCTTT. As protein: CASSFETLMNTEAFF. This rearrangement joins TRBV28 to TRBJ1-1; unclear D gene. CDR3 length: 15 residues. Germline CDR1 is MDHEN and CDR2 is SYDVKM. V lost 3 bases, J lost 0 bases, and 11 bases lay in between.

This clonotype was seen at least ten times. CDR3 sequence (DNA): TGTGCCAGCCTCCTTTGGGGTAACTATGGCTACACCTTC. The encoded protein is CASLLWGNYGYTF. J is TRBJ1-2 and V is TRBV12-3 or TRBV12-4; D gene unclear. Trimming pared 8 bases from V and 1 base from J, leaving 11 bases between. CDR3 length: 13 amino acids.

The genes are TRBV2 and TRBJ2-2, with D possibly matching TRBD2 (7 bases). The length of the CDR3 is 16 residues. Per the germline V gene, CDR1 is SNHLY and CDR2 is FYNNEI. V was pared by 3 bases and J by 1 base, with 12 bases between. CDR3 residues: CASSDRGGGNTGELFF. CDR3 in DNA: TGTGCCAGCAGTGACAGGGGAGGGGGGAACACCGGGGAGCTGTTTTTT.

This clonotype was counted at least ten times. The chain has TRBV7-9 and TRBJ2-3; 9 bases are shared with TRBD1. J was trimmed by 3 bases and V by 5 bases; bases with no gene match: 9. This CDR3 is built from 16 residues. Germline loops: CDR1 SEHNR, CDR2 FQNEAQ (reference sequence). The CDR3 sequence: CASSDHYDRGTDTQYF. The DNA of the CDR3 is TGTGCCAGCAGCGACCACTATGACAGGGGGACAGATACGCAGTATTTT.

This clonotype has just a few counts. The chain employs TRBV7-9 and TRBJ1-1; 7 nucleotides line up with TRBD1. V gave up 5 bases and J gave up 8 bases; unmatched junction bases: 8. This CDR3 is 13 amino acids long. Germline values: CDR1 SEHNR, CDR2 FQNEAQ (reference sequence). The CDR3 DNA sequence: TGTGCCAGCAGCCCCCCCAGGGGGGCAGAAGCTTTCTTT. This encodes CASSPPRGAEAFF.

This clonotype was picked up a small number of times. The chain combines TRBV14 with TRBJ2-2; a possible D gene is TRBD1 (6 bases). CDR1 is SGHDN, CDR2 FVKESK, per germline. V lost 4 bases and J 7 bases, leaving 16 bases between the germline ends. The CDR3 is 15 amino acids. The CDR3 sequence is CASSPKQGRGGELFF. The CDR3, as DNA: TGTGCCAGCAGCCCTAAACAGGGTCGTGGCGGGGAGCTGTTTTTT.

This clonotype was observed at least ten times. V usage is TRBV7-9 and J usage is TRBJ2-7, with TRBD1 as a possible D gene (5 bases). Trimming pared 3 bases from V and 5 bases from J, leaving 14 bases between. The CDR3 totals 14 residues. The germline gives CDR1 SEHNR, CDR2 FQNEAQ (reference sequence). Here the CDR3 reads CASSFPYRSDEQYF. The CDR3 region has the DNA TGTGCCAGCAGCTTCCCCTACAGGAGTGACGAGCAGTACTTC.

The sample holds many counts of this clonotype. The chain joins TRBV18 to TRBJ2-1; no clear D gene. Germline CDR1 and CDR2: KGHSH and LQKENI. The length of the CDR3 is 15 residues. Trimming took 2 bases from V and 5 from J, leaving 13 bases between them. CDR3 nucleotide sequence: TGTGCCAGCTCACCAACCTCGGTCGGGCACAATGAGCAGTTCTTC. Translating it yields CASSPTSVGHNEQFF.

The V call is TRBV19, the J call TRBJ1-6, with D tentatively TRBD1 (5 bases). Trimming left V 10 bases short and J 9 bases short, with 16 bases between. The germline V gene has CDR1 LNHDA and CDR2 SQIVND (reference sequence). CDR3 length: 13 residues. CDR3 residues: CANEQVPGSPLHF. In nucleotides, the CDR3 is TGTGCCAACGAACAGGTACCGGGTTCACCCCTCCACTTT.

At least ten counts were recorded for this clonotype. The gene calls are TRBV2 and TRBJ2-7; TRBD2 aligns across 9 bases. With V trimmed by 5 bases and J by 6 bases, 5 bases remained unmatched. Per the germline V gene, CDR1 is SNHLY and CDR2 is FYNNEI. CDR3 length: 13 residues. In DNA form, the CDR3 reads TGTGCCAGCAGTTTAAAGACTAGCGGCGAGCAGTACTTC. It specifies CASSLKTSGEQYF.

This clonotype was seen ten or more times. The chain is built from TRBV11-2 and TRBJ2-7; 9 bases are a match to TRBD1. The germline CDR1 and CDR2 sequences are SGHAT and FQNNGV. This CDR3 comprises 15 residues. The junction had 4 bases not matched to a gene; V was cut back by 0 bases and J by 4 bases. The CDR3 region is CASSLEGTGPYEQYF. The CDR3 DNA reads TGTGCCAGCAGCTTAGAAGGGACAGGGCCATACGAGCAGTACTTC.

This clonotype was counted ten times or more. The J gene is TRBJ2-5, the V gene TRBV7-8; 7 bases map to TRBD2. The CDR3 totals 14 residues. Germline CDR1 reads SGHVS; CDR2 reads FQNEAQ. V shed 5 bases and J 3 bases; nucleotides not matched to a gene: 6. CDR3 sequence reads: CASSPWTRKETQYF. The CDR3 DNA sequence: TGTGCCAGCAGCCCGTGGACTAGAAAAGAGACCCAGTACTTC. Variable domain in full (rest from reference TRBV7-8 and TRBJ2-5): GAGVSQSPRYKVAKRGQDVALRCDPISGHVSLFWYQQALGQGPEFLTYFQNEAQLDKSGLPSDRFFAERPEGSVSTLKIQRTQQEDSAVYLCASSPWTRKETQYFGPGTRLLVL.

In this sample, this clonotype turned up many times. This chain connects TRBV12-3 or TRBV12-4 to TRBJ2-3; TRBD2 agrees at 11 bases. V lost 6 bases to trimming and J lost 6 bases; unmatched junction nucleotides: 8. The CDR3 sequence is 15 residues long. CDR3 sequence: CASSRGLAGRDTQYF. The CDR3 DNA follows: TGTGCCAGCAGCCGAGGACTAGCGGGCAGGGATACGCAGTATTTT.

This clonotype was seen more than once but under ten times. The rearrangement joins TRBV7-9 to TRBJ2-1; 12 bases agree with TRBD2. CDR3 length: 15 residues. Germline CDR1 reads SEHNR; CDR2 reads FQNEAQ (reference sequence). V shed 4 bases and J 4 bases; nucleotides not matched to a gene: 2. CDR3 nucleotides: TGTGCCAGCAGCTCAACTAGCGGGGGGTACAATGAGCAGTTCTTC. Translation: CASSSTSGGYNEQFF.

This clonotype was seen at least ten times. The rearrangement links TRBV28 to TRBJ2-7; 7 bases align to TRBD1. There are 15 residues in the CDR3. J lost 5 bases, V lost 3 bases, and 10 bases had no gene match. Germline CDR1 and CDR2: MDHEN and SYDVKM. DNA of the CDR3: TGTGCCAGCAGTTTCGGGACAGACATTATCGACGAGCAGTACTTC. Translated, it gives CASSFGTDIIDEQYF.

At least ten counts were recorded for this clonotype. CDR3 loop: CSARDIQQGTQTGELFF. The DNA of the CDR3 is TGCAGTGCTAGAGATATTCAGCAGGGGACTCAGACCGGGGAGCTGTTTTTT. The chain employs TRBV20-1 and TRBJ2-2; D is tentatively TRBD1 or TRBD2 (6 bases each). The germline V gene encodes CDR1 DFQATT and CDR2 SNEGSKA (reference sequence). The CDR3 extends over 17 amino acids. V gave up 0 bases and J gave up 5 bases, with 19 bases separating them.

CDR3 sequence: CASSPGTGAVEAFF. DNA for the CDR3: TGTGCCAGCAGCCCCGGGACAGGGGCAGTTGAAGCTTTCTTT. V gene TRBV6-2 or TRBV6-3 combines with J gene TRBJ1-1; 10 nucleotides align to TRBD1. Germline-derived CDR1 and CDR2 are MNHEY and SVGEGT. The CDR3 has 14 amino acids. The V and J ends lost 6 bases and 7 bases, in that order; junction bases with no gene match: 8.

In its sample, this clonotype was seen many times. J is TRBJ2-3 and V is TRBV4-1; no clear D. With 1 base removed from V and 7 bases from J, the gap between germline ends came to 15 bases. The germline V gene encodes CDR1 MGHRA and CDR2 YSYEKL. The CDR3 is 15 residues long. CDR3 nucleotide sequence: TGCGCCAGCAGCCAAGGGGCCGCTTGGGGTAATACGCAGTATTTT. Amino acid sequence: CASSQGAAWGNTQYF.

On this clonotype itself: Relative to the germline gene, one junction end is altered; a read error may explain this. This sequence joins TRBV28 and TRBJ2-1; the D gene is possibly TRBD2 (5 bases). Germline V gene lookup returns CDR1 MDHEN and CDR2 SYDVKM. There are 11 residues in the CDR3. The CDR3 sequence: CASSTNPLRVF. CDR3 DNA: TGTGCCAGCAGTACCAACCCCCTGAGGGTCTTC.